This T cell receptor (beta chain) was documented in a study of human T cells and chemical hapten exposure. Study as a whole: The use of 2% DPC on around 2 cm by around 2 cm of upper inner arm skin constituted sensitization. Patients received weekly diphenylcyclopropenone doses to the scalp throughout the approximately 24-week study.

Documented time point: pre-sensitization, week 0. The treatment is: therapeutic diphenylcyclopropenone sensitization with weekly scalp DPC. TCRdb ran MiXCR on the RACE reads and lists one entry per CDR3 protein. The sample consists of 45,000 to 65,000 distinct CDR3 sequences, roughly a tenth of them appearing once. Losses at the gene ends were 2 bases for V and 9 bases for J; bases not matched to a gene: 11. This CDR3 comprises 16 residues. Per germline, CDR1 SGHNT and CDR2 YYREEE (reference sequence). The clonotype was recovered from a man aged 35 to 55 with alopecia areata. Some clones in this sample may be carry-over from other donors' samples. Sample: whole blood, taken in connection with sensitization to the hapten diphenylcyclopropenone (DPC). The rearrangement joins TRBV5-4 to TRBJ2-1; 10 nucleotides match TRBD2. The CDR3, as DNA: TGTGCCAGCAGCTTTTCACTAGCGGGAAGCTTCGTTGAGCAGTTCTTC. This codes for CASSFSLAGSFVEQFF. Full variable domain (rest looked up from reference TRBV5-4 and TRBJ2-1): ETGVTQSPTHLIKTRGQQVTLRCSSQSGHNTVSWYQQALGQGPQFIFQYYREEENGRGNFPPRFSGLQFPNYSSELNVNALELDDSALYLCASSFSLAGSFVEQFFGPGTRLTVL.